One and the same sample provided the 18 T cell receptor beta chains below, sequenced in a study of blood T cell repertoires in COVID-19. This table comes from immunoSEQ multiplex PCR, and its TCRdb copy is limited to in-frame clones, with some not included. Among approximately 70,000 clones listed, roughly nine tenths were seen once. The sample consisted of peripheral blood. These receptors all come from a man between 50 and 59 years old with COVID-19, enrolled during active disease.

The chain joins TRBV4-1 to TRBJ2-1; no reliable D call. The germline V gene has CDR1 MGHRA and CDR2 YSYEKL. This CDR3 spans 17 amino acids. The ends were cut back, 0 bases at V and 3 bases at J, with 15 bases in the middle. The CDR3 DNA sequence: TGCGCCAGCAGCCAAGATGTGACTCCCGCCCTCTACAATGAGCAGTTCTTC. The encoded protein is CASSQDVTPALYNEQFF.

This sequence joins TRBV9 and TRBJ2-7, with D possibly matching TRBD2 (5 bases). The CDR3 is 14 amino acids. CDR1 SGDLS and CDR2 YYNGEE come from the germline V gene. Deletions cut 0 bases from V and 0 bases from J, with 7 bases between. The CDR3 here is CASSVGGSSYEQYF. As DNA, the CDR3 is TGTGCCAGCAGCGTAGGCGGGTCCTCCTACGAGCAGTACTTC. The whole variable domain, filled in from reference TRBV9 and TRBJ2-7, reads DSGVTQTPKHLITATGQRVTLRCSPRSGDLSVYWYQQSLDQGLQFLIQYYNGEERAKGNILERFSAQQFPDLHSELNLSSLELGDSALYFCASSVGGSSYEQYFGPGTRLTVT.

The chain carries TRBV4-3 and TRBJ2-7; 8 bases match TRBD2. V shed 4 bases, J shed 4 bases, and the junction held 15 bases outside the gene matches. The CDR3 covers 17 residues. The germline CDR1 and CDR2 sequences are LGHNA and YSLEER. CDR3 sequence: CASSPRVAGQLGYEQYF. The CDR3 nucleotides are TGCGCCAGCAGCCCCCGGGTAGCGGGACAATTGGGGTACGAGCAGTACTTC.

V is TRBV5-6 and J is TRBJ2-5, with a possible D match to TRBD1 (5 bases). This CDR3 is built from 14 residues. Germline CDR1 is SGHDT and CDR2 is YYEEEE. V was trimmed by 0 bases and J by 5 bases, leaving 11 bases between them. CDR3: CASSLGQGGETQYF. In DNA, the CDR3 is TGTGCCAGCAGCTTGGGGCAGGGCGGTGAGACCCAGTACTTC. Variable domain in full (rest from reference TRBV5-6 and TRBJ2-5): DAGVTQSPTHLIKTRGQQVTLRCSPKSGHDTVSWYQQALGQGPQFIFQYYEEEERQRGNFPDRFSGHQFPNYSSELNVNALLLGDSALYLCASSLGQGGETQYFGPGTRLLVL.

The chain employs TRBV5-1 and TRBJ2-7, with a possible D match to TRBD1 (5 bases). This CDR3 spans 14 amino acids. The V gene's germline CDR1 is SGHRS and CDR2 YFSETQ. Trimming took off 1 base at V and 2 bases at J, with 10 bases between the two ends. CDR3 residues: CASSLQGSPYEQYF. The CDR3 DNA sequence: TGCGCCAGCAGCTTGCAGGGAAGTCCCTACGAGCAGTACTTC.

The chain links TRBV6-2 or TRBV6-3 to TRBJ2-7; possible D gene TRBD2, 6 bases. Trimming shortened V by 5 bases and J by 0 bases, and 20 bases separated the two germline ends. Germline loops: CDR1 MNHEY, CDR2 SVGEGT. The CDR3 length is 17 residues. CDR3 region: CASSKIPGGTSSYEQYF. In nucleotides, the CDR3 is TGTGCCAGCAGTAAAATCCCTGGCGGGACCAGCTCCTACGAGCAGTACTTC.

The chain recombines TRBV7-3 with TRBJ2-7, with D possibly being TRBD2 (5 bases). The germline V gene has CDR1 SGHTA and CDR2 FQGTGA. The CDR3 loop spans 14 amino acids. With 5 bases removed from V and 2 bases from J, the gap between germline ends came to 13 bases. The CDR3 region is CASSPGGAPYEQYF. As DNA, the CDR3 is TGTGCCAGCAGCCCAGGAGGAGCCCCCTACGAGCAGTACTTC.

J is TRBJ2-1 and V is TRBV19; TRBD2 is a possible D gene (5 bases). From germline, CDR1 is LNHDA and CDR2 SQIVND (reference sequence). The CDR3 extends over 15 amino acids. Trimming pared 3 bases from V and 7 bases from J, leaving 16 bases between. The CDR3 DNA reads as TGTGCCAGTAGTATGAGAGGGCGGGCCTTTAATGAGCAGTTCTTC. Translated, it gives CASSMRGRAFNEQFF.

The chain couples TRBV9 to TRBJ1-2, with D possibly matching TRBD1 (5 bases). V shed 0 bases and J shed 6 bases, with 9 bases lying between them. Per the germline V gene, CDR1 is SGDLS and CDR2 is YYNGEE. The CDR3 consists of 13 residues. This CDR3 reads CASSVEQADGYTF. The CDR3 DNA sequence: TGTGCCAGCAGCGTAGAACAGGCCGATGGCTACACCTTC. Based on the CDR3 plus reference TRBV9 and TRBJ1-2, the full variable domain is DSGVTQTPKHLITATGQRVTLRCSPRSGDLSVYWYQQSLDQGLQFLIQYYNGEERAKGNILERFSAQQFPDLHSELNLSSLELGDSALYFCASSVEQADGYTFGSGTRLTVV.

The chain links TRBV6-2 or TRBV6-3 to TRBJ2-2, with D tentatively TRBD1 (6 bases). This CDR3 comprises 14 residues. The germline gives CDR1 MNHEY, CDR2 SVGEGT. V lost 4 bases, J lost 7 bases, and 13 bases lay in between. CDR3 loop: CASSSGAGHGELFF. In nucleotides, the CDR3 is TGTGCCAGCAGTTCAGGGGCAGGCCACGGGGAGCTGTTTTTT.

This rearrangement joins TRBV4-1 to TRBJ2-1; perhaps TRBD1 as D (6 bases). Trimming removed 4 bases from V and 4 bases from J, with 11 bases in between. Germline CDR1 reads MGHRA; CDR2 reads YSYEKL. The CDR3 runs 14 residues. CDR3 in DNA: TGCGCCAGCAGCCCCGGACAGTTTTACAATGAGCAGTTCTTC. This codes for CASSPGQFYNEQFF.

The V and J genes are TRBV15 and TRBJ2-5; tentative D call: TRBD2 (6 bases). The CDR3 extends over 14 amino acids. In germline, CDR1 is LNHNV, CDR2 YYDKDF (reference sequence). V was cut by 1 base and J by 5 bases, with 11 bases left in between. The CDR3 DNA follows: TGTGCCACCAGCAGAGGGCAAGGGAGGGAGACCCAGTACTTC. It specifies CATSRGQGRETQYF.

This clone was detected only a few times. The CDR3 sequence: CASRQGKYGYTF. The DNA of the CDR3 is TGTGCCAGCAGACAGGGGAAGTATGGCTACACCTTC. The rearrangement links TRBV27 to TRBJ1-2; 7 nucleotides match TRBD1. V lost 6 bases and J lost 5; bases outside the gene matches: 3. The CDR3 spans 12 residues. CDR1 and CDR2 from the germline V gene are MNHEY and SMNVEV (reference sequence).

The rearrangement links TRBV6-5 to TRBJ1-1; tentatively, D is TRBD1 (6 bases). Trimming pared 8 bases from V and 1 base from J, leaving 11 bases between. Germline lookup yields CDR1 MNHEY and CDR2 SVGAGI. The CDR3 has 13 amino acids. The DNA for the CDR3 is TGTGCCAGCGCTGGACAGTGGAACACTGAAGCTTTCTTT. Translation: CASAGQWNTEAFF.

V is TRBV29-1 and J is TRBJ1-2; weak D call: TRBD1 (6 bases). V was pared by 4 bases and J by 5 bases, with 20 bases between. The CDR3 is 15 residues long. CDR1 and CDR2 from the germline V gene are SQVTM and ANQGSEA. The CDR3 protein is CSVGEGRGRYYGYTF. The CDR3 DNA reads TGCAGCGTTGGGGAGGGCAGGGGACGATATTATGGCTACACCTTC.

J is TRBJ2-2 and V is TRBV24-1, with TRBD1 matching over 10 bases. Germline lookup yields CDR1 KGHDR and CDR2 SFDVKD. V trimming: 4 bases; J trimming: 4 bases; junction bases outside the gene matches: 5. The CDR3 length is 16 residues. The CDR3: CATSDPGQGITGELFF. The CDR3 DNA is TGTGCCACCAGTGACCCGGGACAGGGGATCACCGGGGAGCTGTTTTTT.

The chain is built from TRBV11-3 and TRBJ2-6; a weak D match, TRBD1 (6 bases). This CDR3 comprises 16 residues. Trimming pared 3 bases from V and 2 bases from J, leaving 11 bases between. Per germline, CDR1 SGHNT and CDR2 YENEEA. The CDR3 sequence is CASSFGQGTGANVLTF. The DNA of the CDR3 is TGTGCCAGCAGCTTCGGTCAGGGGACTGGGGCCAACGTCCTGACTTTC. Variable domain in full (rest from reference TRBV11-3 and TRBJ2-6): EAGVVQSPRYKIIEKKQPVAFWCNPISGHNTLYWYLQNLGQGPELLIRYENEEAVDDSQLPKDRFSAERLKGVDSTLKIQPAELGDSAVYLCASSFGQGTGANVLTFGAGSRLTVL.

The V call is TRBV5-1, the J call TRBJ2-1, with 9 nucleotides matching TRBD2. Losses at the gene ends were 4 bases for V and 7 bases for J; bases not matched to a gene: 12. The CDR3 totals 16 residues. The V gene's germline CDR1 is SGHRS and CDR2 YFSETQ. The CDR3 region is CASSADLAGSLNEQFF. The CDR3 nucleotides are TGCGCCAGCAGCGCAGATCTAGCGGGATCATTAAATGAGCAGTTCTTC.